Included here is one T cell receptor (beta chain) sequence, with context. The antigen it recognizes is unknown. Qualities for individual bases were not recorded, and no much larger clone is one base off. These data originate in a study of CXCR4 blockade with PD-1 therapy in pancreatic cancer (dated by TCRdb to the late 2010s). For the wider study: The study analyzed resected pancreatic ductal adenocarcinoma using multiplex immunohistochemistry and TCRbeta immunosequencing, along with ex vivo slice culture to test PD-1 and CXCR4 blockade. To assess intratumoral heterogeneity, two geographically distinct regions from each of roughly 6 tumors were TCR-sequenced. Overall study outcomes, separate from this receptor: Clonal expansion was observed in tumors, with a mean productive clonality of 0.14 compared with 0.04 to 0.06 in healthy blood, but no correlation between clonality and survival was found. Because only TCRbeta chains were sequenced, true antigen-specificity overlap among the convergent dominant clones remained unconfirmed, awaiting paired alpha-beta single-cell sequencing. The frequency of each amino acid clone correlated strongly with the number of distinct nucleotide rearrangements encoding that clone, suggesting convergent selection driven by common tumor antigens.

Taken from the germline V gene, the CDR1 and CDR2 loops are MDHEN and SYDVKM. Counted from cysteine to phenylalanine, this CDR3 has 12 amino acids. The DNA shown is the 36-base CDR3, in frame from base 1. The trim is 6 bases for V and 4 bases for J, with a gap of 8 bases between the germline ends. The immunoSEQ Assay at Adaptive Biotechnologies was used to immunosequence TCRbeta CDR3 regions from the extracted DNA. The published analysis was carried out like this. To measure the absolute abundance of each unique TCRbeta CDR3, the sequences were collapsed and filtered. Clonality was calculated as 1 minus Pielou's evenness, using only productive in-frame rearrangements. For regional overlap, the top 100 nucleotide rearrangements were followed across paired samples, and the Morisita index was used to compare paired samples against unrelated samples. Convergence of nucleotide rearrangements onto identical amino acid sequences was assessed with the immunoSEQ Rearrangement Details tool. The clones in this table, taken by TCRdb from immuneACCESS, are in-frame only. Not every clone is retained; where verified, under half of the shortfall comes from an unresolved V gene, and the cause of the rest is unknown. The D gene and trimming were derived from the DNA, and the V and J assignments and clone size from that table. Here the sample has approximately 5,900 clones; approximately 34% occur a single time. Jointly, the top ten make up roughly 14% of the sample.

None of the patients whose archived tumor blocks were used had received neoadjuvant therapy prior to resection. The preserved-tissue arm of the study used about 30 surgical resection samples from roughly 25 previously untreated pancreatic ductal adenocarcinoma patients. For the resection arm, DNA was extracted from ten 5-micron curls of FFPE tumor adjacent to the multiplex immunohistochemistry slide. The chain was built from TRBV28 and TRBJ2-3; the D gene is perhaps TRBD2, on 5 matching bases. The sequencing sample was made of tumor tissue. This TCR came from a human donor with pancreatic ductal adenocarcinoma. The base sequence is TGTGCCAGCAGAGGGAGTGCAGATACGCAGTATTTT. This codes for CASRGSADTQYF. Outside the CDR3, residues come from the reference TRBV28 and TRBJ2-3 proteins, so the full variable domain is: DVKVTQSSRYLVKRTGEKVFLECVQDMDHENMFWYRQDPGLGLRLIYFSYDVKMKEKGDIPEGYSVSREKKERFSLILESASTNQTSMYLCASRGSADTQYFGPGTRLTVL.